Below, 24 T cell receptor beta chains from the same sample are listed, as sequenced in a study of T-cell memory formation after mild COVID-19. TCRdb recomputed calls from the 5' RACE reads with MiXCR, one row per CDR3 protein. The table includes some 450,000 distinct CDR3 sequences, 20% detected once. Material for sequencing was PBMCs or a T cell subset sorted from them (not recorded which). These receptors came from an adult woman who had mild COVID-19 (a few samples of this study predate the infection). Cell type and time point are not known.

The rearrangement links TRBV9 to TRBJ2-2; 7 bases are shared with TRBD1. Germline V CDR1 and CDR2: SGDLS, YYNGEE. The J segment lost 6 bases and the V segment lost 2 bases, leaving 4 bases of the junction unmatched. The CDR3 sequence is 14 residues long. CDR3 nucleotides: TGTGCCAGCAGCGTGAGGACAGGCCCCGGGGAGCTGTTTTTT. It yields the protein CASSVRTGPGELFF.

This clonotype was found a few times. The chain recombines TRBV10-3 with TRBJ1-2; D gene uncertain. With 4 bases removed from V and 13 bases from J, the gap between germline ends came to 19 bases. Germline loops: CDR1 ENHRY, CDR2 SYGVKD. The CDR3 length is 13 residues. The CDR3 coding sequence is TGTGCCATCAGTGGGGTCAGTACAGATACCTTCACCTTC. It translates to CAISGVSTDTFTF.

V usage is TRBV7-3 and J usage is TRBJ2-2; 8 bases agree with TRBD2. Germline V gives CDR1 SGHTA, CDR2 FQGTGA. CDR3 length equals 17 residues. After removal of 5 bases from V and 4 bases from J, the junction contained 12 bases not matched to a gene. The CDR3 nucleotides are TGTGCCAGCAGCCCTAATACCGGGACTAGATCCACCGGGGAGCTGTTTTTT. Translated, it gives CASSPNTGTRSTGELFF.

The V gene is TRBV5-1, the J gene TRBJ1-2, with 7 bases matching TRBD1. Germline V gene data show CDR1 as SGHRS and CDR2 as YFSETQ. The junction had 9 bases not matched to a gene; V was cut back by 4 bases and J by 9 bases. CDR3 length: 13 amino acids. As DNA, the CDR3 is TGCGCCAGCAGCCCAACAGGGGAGAATCGCTACACCTTC. It specifies CASSPTGENRYTF.

This chain uses TRBV19 with TRBJ1-1, with D hard to call. V lost 6 bases to trimming and J lost 5 bases, with 10 bases between them. This CDR3 contains 12 residues. Germline V CDR1 and CDR2: LNHDA, SQIVND (reference sequence). CDR3 loop: CASRGKGTEAFF. In DNA form, the CDR3 reads TGTGCCAGTAGGGGGAAAGGAACTGAAGCTTTCTTT.

This clonotype was picked up a small number of times. The J gene is TRBJ1-2, the V gene TRBV4-1; D might be TRBD1 (6 bases). CDR1 MGHRA and CDR2 YSYEKL come from the germline V gene. The CDR3 sequence is 16 residues long. V was clipped by 1 base and J by 0 bases, with 12 bases between them. CDR3 in amino acids: CASSQVWDNPNYGYTF. The DNA for the CDR3 is TGCGCCAGCAGCCAAGTGTGGGACAACCCTAACTATGGCTACACCTTC.

This rearrangement joins TRBV10-3 to TRBJ2-3; D possibly matches TRBD1 or TRBD2 (5 bases each). V was clipped by 6 bases and J by 0 bases, with 13 bases between them. Per germline, CDR1 ENHRY and CDR2 SYGVKD. The CDR3 totals 15 residues. This CDR3 is CAIRDGAVSTDTQYF. The CDR3 DNA follows: TGTGCCATCAGGGACGGGGCCGTCAGCACAGATACGCAGTATTTT.

This clonotype showed up just a few times. The rearrangement uses TRBV20-1 and TRBJ1-1; D might be TRBD1 (6 bases). The length of the CDR3 is 13 residues. V gave up 6 bases and J gave up 0 bases, with 11 bases separating them. Germline V lookup: CDR1 DFQATT, CDR2 SNEGSKA (reference sequence). In DNA form, the CDR3 reads TGCAGTGCAAACAGGGATATGAACACTGAAGCTTTCTTT. This gives the protein CSANRDMNTEAFF.

This clonotype has only a few counts. The CDR3 here is CASRRAGEKNNEQFF. The CDR3 DNA is TGTGCCAGCAGGCGAGCGGGAGAAAAGAACAATGAGCAGTTCTTC. The V and J genes are TRBV6-5 and TRBJ2-1; 8 nucleotides line up with TRBD2. Germline lookup yields CDR1 MNHEY and CDR2 SVGAGI. CDR3 length equals 15 residues. The V and J ends lost 6 bases and 5 bases, in that order; junction bases with no gene match: 9.

This clonotype has more than one count but fewer than ten. The chain carries TRBV7-9 and TRBJ2-2, with D maybe TRBD1 (6 bases). Per the germline V gene, CDR1 is SEHNR and CDR2 is FQNEAQ (reference sequence). This CDR3 region has 16 residues. The germline V and J ends were trimmed by 1 base and 1 base, with 10 bases remaining between them. CDR3 nucleotides: TGTGCCAGCAGCTTAGATGGGACAATGAACACCGGGGAGCTGTTTTTT. This codes for CASSLDGTMNTGELFF. Full variable domain (rest looked up from reference TRBV7-9 and TRBJ2-2): DTGVSQNPRHKITKRGQNVTFRCDPISEHNRLYWYRQTLGQGPEFLTYFQNEAQLEKSRLLSDRFSAERPKGSFSTLEIQRTEQGDSAMYLCASSLDGTMNTGELFFGEGSRLTVL.

This clonotype came up a few times. The rearrangement uses TRBV6-2 or TRBV6-3 and TRBJ2-2; TRBD2 matches at 8 bases. CDR3 size: 15 residues. The junction had 3 bases not matched to a gene; V was cut back by 2 bases and J by 4 bases. The germline V gene encodes CDR1 MNHEY and CDR2 SVGEGT. Here the CDR3 reads CASSYVAGGTGELFF. The CDR3 nucleotides are TGTGCCAGCAGTTACGTTGCGGGAGGCACCGGGGAGCTGTTTTTT.

The CDR3 DNA sequence: TGCAGTGCTAGACAGGGGGCGGTGAATTCACCCCTCCACTTT. Amino acids: CSARQGAVNSPLHF. This sequence joins TRBV20-1 and TRBJ1-6, with 8 bases that match TRBD1. Germline V gene lookup returns CDR1 DFQATT and CDR2 SNEGSKA (reference sequence). With 2 bases clipped from V and 7 bases from J, the junction kept 4 bases outside the gene matches. The CDR3 is 14 amino acids.

J is TRBJ2-1 and V is TRBV11-2, with a weak D call TRBD1 (5 bases). The CDR3 consists of 13 residues. Germline CDR1 SGHAT, CDR2 FQNNGV. Between the trimmed V and J ends, which lost 4 bases and 7 bases, there was a span of 11 bases. In DNA, the CDR3 is TGTGCCAGCAGCTCCTGGGGCAGAAATGAGCAGTTCTTC. Protein product: CASSSWGRNEQFF.

This clonotype was observed a few times. The rearrangement uses TRBV25-1 and TRBJ1-4; possibly TRBD1 for D (5 bases). V was trimmed by 1 base and J by 8 bases, leaving 11 bases between them. The germline gives CDR1 MGHDK, CDR2 SYGVNS. The length of the CDR3 is 14 residues. The CDR3 spells CASSELRGREKLFF. For the CDR3, the DNA is TGTGCCAGCAGTGAATTAAGGGGCAGGGAAAAACTGTTTTTT. The full variable domain, rest sourced from reference TRBV25-1 and TRBJ1-4, is EADIYQTPRYLVIGTGKKITLECSQTMGHDKMYWYQQDPGMELHLIHYSYGVNSTEKGDLSSESTVSRIRTEHFPLTLESARPSHTSQYLCASSELRGREKLFFGSGTQLSVL.

This clonotype turned up a few times. This chain joins TRBV27 and TRBJ1-6, with D possibly being TRBD1 (6 bases). This CDR3 region has 19 residues. Germline values: CDR1 MNHEY, CDR2 SMNVEV (reference sequence). The V end lost 3 bases, the J end lost 7 bases, and 25 bases lay between the germline ends. The CDR3 nucleotides read TGTGCCAGCAGTTTGGGCGGGACATCGTCTGGTGGCGTCAATTCACCCCTCCACTTT. It specifies CASSLGGTSSGGVNSPLHF.

A few counts support this clonotype. This chain joins TRBV12-3 or TRBV12-4 and TRBJ2-1, with D possibly TRBD1 on 6 matching bases. This CDR3 is 15 amino acids long. Trimming took off 7 bases at V and 2 bases at J, with 15 bases between the two ends. CDR3 sequence: CASTPTGGAYNEQFF. The CDR3 coding sequence is TGTGCCAGCACGCCGACAGGTGGGGCCTACAATGAGCAGTTCTTC.

This sequence joins TRBV4-3 and TRBJ2-2; 10 bases match TRBD2. The length of the CDR3 is 18 residues. In germline, CDR1 is LGHNA, CDR2 YSLEER. J was trimmed by 4 bases and V by 0 bases; bases with no gene match: 8. CDR3 nucleotides: TGCGCCAGCAGCCAAGATCAGGCTAGCGGGAGCTCCACCGGGGAGCTGTTTTTT. Translated, it gives CASSQDQASGSSTGELFF.

This clonotype was recorded many times. The gene calls are TRBV5-4 and TRBJ1-6; D is perhaps TRBD1 (5 bases). The germline gives CDR1 SGHNT, CDR2 YYREEE (reference sequence). The CDR3 has 15 residues. Trimming pared 2 bases from V and 5 bases from J, leaving 11 bases between. In DNA form, the CDR3 reads TGTGCCAGCAGCTTACGGACACCGGATAATTCACCCCTCCACTTT. It is translated as CASSLRTPDNSPLHF.

This clonotype was seen only a few times. CDR3 sequence reads: CASSTSPGLADTQYF. The DNA of the CDR3 is TGTGCCAGCAGCACCTCTCCGGGACTAGCAGATACGCAGTATTTT. This chain joins TRBV7-2 and TRBJ2-3; 8 positions match TRBD2. The germline gives CDR1 SGHTA, CDR2 FQGNSA. The junction had 8 bases not matched to a gene; V was cut back by 5 bases and J by 4 bases. This CDR3 is 15 amino acids long.

Ten or more counts support this clonotype. This chain links TRBV20-1 with TRBJ2-7; D might be TRBD2 (5 bases). CDR3 length: 15 amino acids. Germline V gene data show CDR1 as DFQATT and CDR2 as SNEGSKA (reference sequence). Trimming removed 5 bases from V and 0 bases from J, with 17 bases in between. CDR3 nucleotides: TGCAGTGCTTCCCTAGAGGGCGGAACCTCCTACGAGCAGTACTTC. It codes for CSASLEGGTSYEQYF.

This clonotype was found a few times. The chain has TRBV24-1 and TRBJ2-1; 8 bases are a match to TRBD1. The junction had 11 bases not matched to a gene; V was cut back by 7 bases and J by 7 bases. Germline V gene lookup returns CDR1 KGHDR and CDR2 SFDVKD. This CDR3 comprises 15 residues. CDR3 residues: CATRNTGTGGNEQFF. The DNA of the CDR3 is TGTGCCACCAGGAACACCGGGACAGGTGGTAATGAGCAGTTCTTC.

The chain employs TRBV7-2 and TRBJ2-3; no clear D. This CDR3 region has 11 residues. Germline V gene sequence: CDR1 SGHTA, CDR2 FQGNSA. V gave up 8 bases and J gave up 2 bases, with 5 bases separating them. The CDR3 DNA sequence: TGTGCCAGCGGGCACACAGATACGCAGTATTTT. This gives the protein CASGHTDTQYF. The whole variable domain, remainder taken from reference TRBV7-2 and TRBJ2-3, is GAGVSQSPSNKVTEKGKDVELRCDPISGHTALYWYRQSLGQGLEFLIYFQGNSAPDKSGLPSDRFSAERTGGSVSTLTIQRTQQEDSAVYLCASGHTDTQYFGPGTRLTVL.

There are a few counts of this clonotype. V is TRBV7-9 and J is TRBJ2-3; the D is unclear. Germline assignment: CDR1 SEHNR and CDR2 FQNEAQ (reference sequence). Trimming removed 1 base from V and 2 bases from J, with 10 bases in between. CDR3 length: 15 residues. The CDR3 nucleotides read TGTGCCAGCAGCTTAGGCGGCAGGCACACAGATACGCAGTATTTT. This gives the protein CASSLGGRHTDTQYF.

This chain uses TRBV5-1 with TRBJ2-7; TRBD1 matches at 9 bases. V shed 5 bases and J 5 bases; nucleotides not matched to a gene: 2. The CDR3 contains 12 residues. Per germline, CDR1 SGHRS and CDR2 YFSETQ. The CDR3 here is CASRGTGNEQYF. In DNA, the CDR3 is TGCGCCAGCAGAGGGACAGGGAACGAGCAGTACTTC.